Listed here are 27 T cell receptor beta chains from one sample, sequenced in a study of CD8 T cells in ankylosing spondylitis. TCRdb re-analysed the 5' RACE reads in MiXCR, keeping a single row per CDR3 protein. Found here are 200,000 to 300,000 distinct CDR3 sequences, less than 10% of them singletons; the top ten hold about 6.5%. Sequencing input: blood, either unsorted or a sorted T cell fraction (not recorded which). The receptor set was obtained from a male donor with ankylosing spondylitis or in good health (not recorded which).

This rearrangement joins TRBV10-2 to TRBJ2-7; 7 bases match TRBD1. The CDR3 is made up of 14 amino acids. Germline-derived CDR1 and CDR2 are WSHSY and SAAADI. Trimming cost V 6 bases and J 5 bases; bases outside gene matches: 10. The CDR3 region is CASRKTGTGDEQYF. In nucleotides, the CDR3 is TGCGCCAGCAGGAAGACAGGGACGGGCGACGAGCAGTACTTC.

This clonotype showed up many times. The V call is TRBV19, the J call TRBJ2-1, with a tentative D call TRBD2 (5 bases). CDR1 is LNHDA, CDR2 SQIVND, per germline (reference sequence). The V end was cut by 1 base, the J end by 9 bases, with 7 bases between. The CDR3 spans 12 residues. The CDR3, as DNA: TGTGCCAGTAGTATAGGGGGAGTTGAGCAGTTCTTC. Translated, it gives CASSIGGVEQFF.

The chain uses TRBV5-6 and TRBJ1-1, with 9 nucleotides matching TRBD1. Germline loops: CDR1 SGHDT, CDR2 YYEEEE. This CDR3 has 15 amino acids. J lost 4 bases, V lost 2 bases, and 6 bases had no gene match. The CDR3 nucleotides read TGTGCCAGCAGCTTCGACAGGGGGTGGGTCACTGAAGCTTTCTTT. Translating it yields CASSFDRGWVTEAFF.

There are many counts of this clonotype. The J gene is TRBJ2-7, the V gene TRBV6-2 or TRBV6-3; TRBD2 might be the D (5 bases). CDR1 MNHEY and CDR2 SVGEGT come from the germline V gene. This CDR3 has 17 residues. The V end was cut by 3 bases, the J end by 3 bases, with 21 bases between. The CDR3 DNA sequence: TGTGCCAGCAGTTATACGCCGGAGGACGTCTACGGCTACGAGCAGTACTTC. This sequence encodes CASSYTPEDVYGYEQYF.

This clonotype was detected many times. The chain carries TRBV3-1 and TRBJ1-2, with no clear D. Per germline, CDR1 LGHDT and CDR2 YNNKEL (reference sequence). The V end lost 4 bases, the J end lost 8 bases, and 23 bases lay between the germline ends. CDR3 size: 16 residues. The DNA of the CDR3 is TGTGCCAGCAGCCGCTACGCCCGGGATTACCTTCAAGGCTACACCTTC. As protein: CASSRYARDYLQGYTF.

This clonotype was detected a few times. The J gene is TRBJ2-7, the V gene TRBV6-2 or TRBV6-3, with TRBD2 matching 7 bases. Germline trimming cut 4 bases from V and 5 bases from J; bases unmatched to any gene: 11. The V gene's germline CDR1 is MNHEY and CDR2 SVGEGT. The CDR3 loop spans 15 amino acids. CDR3 sequence (DNA): TGTGCCAGCAGTTTACCGGTGCAGGGACTAAACGAGCAGTACTTC. Translated: CASSLPVQGLNEQYF.

This chain joins TRBV6-2 or TRBV6-3 and TRBJ1-2; TRBD1 aligns across 7 bases. The V gene's germline CDR1 is MNHEY and CDR2 SVGEGT. Trimming removed 5 bases from V and 2 bases from J; junction bases left unmatched: 5. The CDR3 runs 14 residues. The CDR3: CASSPGQVNYGYTF. The CDR3 DNA follows: TGTGCCAGCAGTCCCGGACAGGTCAACTATGGCTACACCTTC.

The V call is TRBV4-2, the J call TRBJ2-7; perhaps TRBD2 as D (6 bases). This CDR3 comprises 14 residues. The V end was cut by 4 bases, the J end by 2 bases, with 12 bases between. Germline lookup yields CDR1 LGHNA and CDR2 YNFKEQ. Here the CDR3 reads CASSPRDLTYEQYF. The CDR3 DNA sequence: TGTGCCAGCAGCCCACGGGACTTAACCTACGAGCAGTACTTC.

There are many counts of this clonotype. The genes are TRBV29-1 and TRBJ1-5; D call uncertain. Per the germline V gene, CDR1 is SQVTM and CDR2 is ANQGSEA. The CDR3 is 12 amino acids. Trimming pared 4 bases from V and 9 bases from J, leaving 13 bases between. The CDR3 region has the DNA TGCAGCGTTGGGGAGACCCAGCGGCCCCAGCATTTT. It codes for CSVGETQRPQHF. The whole variable domain, remainder taken from reference TRBV29-1 and TRBJ1-5, is SAVISQKPSRDICQRGTSLTIQCQVDSQVTMMFWYRQQPGQSLTLIATANQGSEATYESGFVIDKFPISRPNLTFSTLTVSNMSPEDSSIYLCSVGETQRPQHFGDGTRLSIL.

In its sample, this clonotype was seen many times. V usage is TRBV7-3 and J usage is TRBJ2-1; D not certain. The CDR3 has 15 residues. Germline lookup yields CDR1 SGHTA and CDR2 FQGTGA. Trimming cost V 1 base and J 6 bases, with 13 bases left between them. The CDR3 DNA is TGTGCCAGCAGCTTAAGTGCTCATTCGGCCAATGAGCAGTTCTTC. Translated, it gives CASSLSAHSANEQFF. Variable domain in full (rest from reference TRBV7-3 and TRBJ2-1): GAGVSQTPSNKVTEKGKYVELRCDPISGHTALYWYRQSLGQGPEFLIYFQGTGAADDSGLPNDRFFAVRPEGSVSTLKIQRTERGDSAVYLCASSLSAHSANEQFFGPGTRLTVL.

The chain couples TRBV18 to TRBJ2-1, with TRBD2 as a possible D gene (6 bases). The CDR3 totals 13 residues. The V end was cut by 4 bases, the J end by 5 bases, with 9 bases between. CDR1 is KGHSH and CDR2 is LQKENI in the germline V gene. DNA of the CDR3: TGTGCCAGCTCACGGGACTTAAACAATGAGCAGTTCTTC. It translates to CASSRDLNNEQFF.

This clonotype was counted a few times. This rearrangement joins TRBV7-2 to TRBJ2-3; D is undetermined. CDR1 and CDR2 from the germline V gene are SGHTA and FQGNSA. Between the trimmed V and J ends, which lost 2 bases and 6 bases, there was a span of 12 bases. This CDR3 spans 14 amino acids. DNA of the CDR3: TGTGCCAGCAGCTTATTCCCGGCTCATGATACGCAGTATTTT. Protein product: CASSLFPAHDTQYF.

The table lists this clonotype with a few counts. The chain carries TRBV30 and TRBJ2-5, with unresolved D. V lost 2 bases to trimming and J lost 5 bases, with 15 bases between them. The CDR3 is 14 residues long. Germline V lookup: CDR1 GTSNPN, CDR2 SVGIG (reference sequence). The CDR3 DNA reads TGTGCCTGGAGTAAGGGCAGGCTGGGGGAGACCCAGTACTTC. The encoded protein is CAWSKGRLGETQYF.

There are many counts of this clonotype. A read error may explain this, as a much larger clone is one base away. The chain couples TRBV14 to TRBJ2-5; no definite D call. The CDR3 consists of 11 residues. The V and J ends lost 1 base and 5 bases respectively, with 2 bases between them. Germline CDR1 is SGHDN and CDR2 is FVKESK. The CDR3 nucleotides are TGTGCCAGCAGCCAAGCGGAGACCCAGTACTTC. Translating it yields CASSQAETQYF.

This clonotype was seen at least ten times. V usage is TRBV5-1 and J usage is TRBJ1-6; D possibly corresponds to TRBD1 (5 bases). This CDR3 is 16 amino acids long. The V gene's germline CDR1 is SGHRS and CDR2 YFSETQ. V was clipped by 4 bases and J by 4 bases, with 15 bases between them. This chain's CDR3 is CASSGDPKGYNSPLHF. DNA of the CDR3: TGCGCCAGCAGCGGGGACCCTAAAGGATATAATTCACCCCTCCACTTT.

This chain links TRBV29-1 with TRBJ2-1; D gene unclear. V was clipped by 3 bases and J by 10 bases, with 7 bases between them. This CDR3 is 10 amino acids long. Germline-derived CDR1 and CDR2 are SQVTM and ANQGSEA. CDR3 nucleotides: TGCAGCGTTGACGGTGGGGAGCAGTTCTTC. Translation gives CSVDGGEQFF.

This clonotype was recorded many times. The genes are TRBV6-1 and TRBJ2-1, with D possibly being TRBD1 (5 bases). Germline V lookup: CDR1 MNHNS, CDR2 SASEGT. This CDR3 spans 15 amino acids. V was trimmed by 1 base and J by 4 bases, leaving 11 bases between them. The CDR3 protein is CASSEGTHDYNEQFF. CDR3 in DNA: TGTGCCAGCAGTGAAGGGACACACGATTACAATGAGCAGTTCTTC.

This clonotype has only a few counts. The gene calls are TRBV12-3 or TRBV12-4 and TRBJ2-5; D is perhaps TRBD2 (6 bases). V gave up 6 bases and J gave up 3 bases, with 17 bases separating them. This CDR3 contains 15 residues. In DNA, the CDR3 is TGTGCCAGCAGCTCCGGGACTCCTGCAAAAGAGACCCAGTACTTC. It is translated as CASSSGTPAKETQYF.

This chain connects TRBV7-2 to TRBJ2-5; 10 bases are shared with TRBD2. Trimming removed 6 bases from V and 0 bases from J; junction bases left unmatched: 7. The CDR3 extends over 16 amino acids. Germline CDR1 SGHTA, CDR2 FQGNSA. The CDR3 bases are TGTGCCAGCAGTCCCCGGGGACTAGCGAACCAAGAGACCCAGTACTTC. Translating it yields CASSPRGLANQETQYF.

At least ten counts were recorded for this clonotype. The chain combines TRBV7-3 with TRBJ1-1, with D unclear. This CDR3 comprises 13 residues. V was shortened by 5 bases and J by 1 base, with 8 bases between the two germline ends. CDR1 and CDR2 from the germline V gene are SGHTA and FQGTGA. DNA of the CDR3: TGTGCCAGCAGCCAAGAACCGAACACTGAAGCTTTCTTT. It translates to CASSQEPNTEAFF.

The chain is built from TRBV30 and TRBJ1-2, with a possible D match to TRBD1 (6 bases). Germline V gene data show CDR1 as GTSNPN and CDR2 as SVGIG (reference sequence). The CDR3 runs 13 residues. V was shortened by 1 base and J by 8 bases, with 14 bases between the two germline ends. DNA for the CDR3: TGTGCCTGGAGTGCGGGGGGCAGACGGGGCTACACCTTC. This encodes CAWSAGGRRGYTF.

This clonotype was seen repeatedly, ten times or more. This sequence joins TRBV12-3 or TRBV12-4 and TRBJ2-3; 8 nucleotides agree with TRBD2. CDR3 size: 14 residues. With 6 bases clipped from V and 4 bases from J, the junction kept 6 bases outside the gene matches. As DNA, the CDR3 is TGTGCCAGCAGACCGGGACTAGGGGCAGATACGCAGTATTTT. Its translation is CASRPGLGADTQYF.

A single count supports this clonotype. It may be a read error: a sequence one base away is much more abundant. V usage is TRBV20-1 and J usage is TRBJ2-4; 10 nucleotides agree with TRBD2. CDR1 and CDR2 (germline): DFQATT, SNEGSKA (reference sequence). The CDR3 runs 17 residues. Here the CDR3 DNA reads TGCTGTGCCAAATCCGTCACGGGACTAGCGGCCAAAAACATTCAGTACTTC. As protein: CCAKSVTGLAAKNIQYF.

V gene TRBV6-1 combines with J gene TRBJ2-7; 7 bases fit TRBD1. This CDR3 is built from 14 residues. V dropped 4 bases and J dropped 2; count of bases not matched to a gene: 5. Germline V CDR1 and CDR2: MNHNS, SASEGT. CDR3 nucleotides: TGTGCCAGCAGTGTGCCAGGGGGAACCTACGAGCAGTACTTC. This gives the protein CASSVPGGTYEQYF.

Ten or more counts support this clonotype. The chain recombines TRBV11-3 with TRBJ2-1, with D tentatively TRBD1 or TRBD2 (5 bases each). CDR3 size: 15 residues. V dropped 3 bases and J dropped 3 bases, with 12 bases sitting between them. Germline V CDR1 and CDR2: SGHNT, YENEEA. CDR3 residues: CASSFGRGDYNEQFF. The CDR3 DNA follows: TGTGCCAGCAGCTTTGGGCGAGGGGACTACAATGAGCAGTTCTTC.

This clonotype appeared many times. The chain recombines TRBV10-3 with TRBJ1-1; 7 nucleotides agree with TRBD1. CDR1 is ENHRY and CDR2 is SYGVKD in the germline V gene. The CDR3 totals 15 residues. J lost 0 bases, V lost 6 bases, and 7 bases had no gene match. CDR3 residues: CAIREATGLNTEAFF. The DNA for the CDR3 is TGTGCCATCAGGGAAGCGACAGGGTTGAACACTGAAGCTTTCTTT.

This clonotype was observed a handful of times. This chain connects TRBV30 to TRBJ2-2; 8 positions agree with TRBD2. With 5 bases clipped from V and 7 bases from J, the junction kept 12 bases outside the gene matches. Germline CDR1 and CDR2: GTSNPN and SVGIG (reference sequence). The CDR3 covers 15 residues. CDR3 sequence reads: CAWLAIGRAGGELFF. CDR3 sequence (DNA): TGTGCCTGGCTGGCTATCGGGAGGGCCGGCGGGGAGCTGTTTTTT.